The T cell receptor (beta chain) described here comes from a study of tumor-infiltrating lymphocytes in oesophageal squamous cell carcinoma. The CDR3 length is 15 residues. V gave up 0 bases and J gave up 7 bases, with 13 bases separating them. Germline CDR1 is SGHTA and CDR2 is FQGNSA. TCRdb reprocessed the PCR reads via MiXCR and lists one record per CDR3 protein. The sample records some 21,000 distinct CDR3 sequences, 35% to 45% being singletons. This clonotype is labeled as large. The sample was esophageal tumor tissue. The clonotype comes from a male donor with esophageal squamous cell carcinoma. The chain employs TRBV7-2 and TRBJ2-1, with D possibly being TRBD2 (5 bases). This CDR3 is CASSLAILARNEQFF. The CDR3 nucleotides read TGTGCCAGCAGCTTAGCTATCCTAGCCCGTAATGAGCAGTTCTTC.